A single sample is the source of the 5 T cell receptor beta chains below, sequenced in a study of T cells in Graves' hyperthyroidism and ophthalmopathy. RNA transcripts gave rise to amplified TCR beta CDR3 regions. First-round RT-PCR targeting the TCR CDR3 was performed with the HTBI primer set. TCRdb used MiXCR to reprocess the multiplex PCR reads, holding one entry per CDR3 protein. This sample has approximately 640,000 distinct CDR3 sequences, with under 20% found just once. The sequencing input was blood. Receptors originate from a woman between 25 and 40 years old with Graves' hyperthyroidism.

In this sample, this clonotype turned up a few times. The genes are TRBV7-9 and TRBJ1-2, with TRBD1 matching over 7 bases. CDR1 is SEHNR and CDR2 is FQNEAQ in the germline V gene (reference sequence). The CDR3 runs 16 residues. V was pared by 4 bases and J by 4 bases, with 12 bases of the junction left unmatched. CDR3 residues: CASSSRRDRNIYGYTF. As DNA, the CDR3 is TGTGCCAGCAGCTCTAGGCGGGACAGAAATATCTATGGCTACACCTTC. The entire variable domain, with the rest obtained from reference TRBV7-9 and TRBJ1-2, is as follows: DTGVSQNPRHKITKRGQNVTFRCDPISEHNRLYWYRQTLGQGPEFLTYFQNEAQLEKSRLLSDRFSAERPKGSFSTLEIQRTEQGDSAMYLCASSSRRDRNIYGYTFGSGTRLTVV.

In this sample, this clonotype turned up a few times. CDR3 in DNA: TGTGCCAGCAGCCCCTCCGGGACAGGTTTTTTCACTAATGAAAAACTGTTTTTT. Translation gives CASSPSGTGFFTNEKLFF. V usage is TRBV11-2 and J usage is TRBJ1-4; TRBD1 matches at 8 bases. Germline values: CDR1 SGHAT, CDR2 FQNNGV. This CDR3 has 18 amino acids. The V and J ends lost 5 bases and 2 bases, in that order; junction bases with no gene match: 13.

This clonotype was counted ten times or more. V gene TRBV10-3 combines with J gene TRBJ1-1; D is unclear. The V gene's germline CDR1 is ENHRY and CDR2 SYGVKD. This CDR3 has 15 residues. The V and J ends lost 2 bases and 2 bases respectively, with 12 bases between them. The CDR3 protein is CAISEVLQTNTEAFF. CDR3 sequence (DNA): TGTGCCATCAGTGAGGTTCTACAGACAAACACTGAAGCTTTCTTT.

In this sample, this clonotype turned up many times. The genes are TRBV7-3 and TRBJ2-1; D may be TRBD2 (6 bases). There are 13 residues in the CDR3. The germline V gene encodes CDR1 SGHTA and CDR2 FQGTGA. V was shortened by 5 bases and J by 8 bases, with 13 bases between the two germline ends. Here the CDR3 reads CASSASSGYEQFF. The CDR3 DNA sequence: TGTGCCAGCAGCGCGTCAAGCGGGTATGAGCAGTTCTTC.

The rearrangement links TRBV7-2 to TRBJ2-1; D may be TRBD2 (6 bases). Germline V gives CDR1 SGHTA, CDR2 FQGNSA. CDR3 size: 11 residues. V dropped 5 bases and J dropped 14 bases, with 13 bases sitting between them. Here the CDR3 reads CASSRLGEEFF. The CDR3 DNA follows: TGTGCCAGCAGCCGACTAGGGGAAGAGTTCTTC.